This T cell receptor beta chain was sequenced during a study of blood T cell repertoires in COVID-19. Study background: COVID-19 samples collected from the United States, Italy and Spain covered acute and convalescent phases. The cDNA or gDNA used as material had been derived from T cells, B-cell-depleted T cells, or PBMCs.

Data came from immunoSEQ multiplex PCR; TCRdb stores just in-frame clones and leaves some out. This table has 130,000 or so clones, about four fifths appearing once. CDR1 is MGHRA and CDR2 is YSYEKL in the germline V gene. V lost 4 bases and J lost 6; bases outside the gene matches: 5. CDR3 length equals 14 residues. The V gene is TRBV4-1, the J gene TRBJ2-7; 11 bases align to TRBD2. The sequenced material came from peripheral blood. This clonotype was sampled from a man in his 60s with acute or convalescent COVID-19. The CDR3 DNA reads TGCGCCAGCAGCCCCCGACTAGCGGGAAGCGAGCAGTACTTC. The encoded protein is CASSPRLAGSEQYF.